This TCR beta chain was found in a study of cytomegalovirus exposure and HLA in healthy donors. The study's findings and limits: Being indistinguishable, some V segments were excluded, TRBV6-2 and TRBV6-3 among them.

Germline assignment: CDR1 SGHVS and CDR2 FQNEAQ. The CDR3 length is 15 residues. Trimming stripped 4 bases from V and 4 bases from J, with 11 bases between. The PCR ran on 60 Vbeta and 13 Jbeta primers. Clones were sequenced by immunoSEQ multiplex PCR, and TCRdb holds only the in-frame ones, with some missing. The repertoire holds about 92,000 clones, with 80% as singletons. About this clone: The antigen is unknown.

The source is a man in his late teens or twenties in good health and CMV-seronegative. Sequences were obtained from PBMCs. J is TRBJ1-6 and V is TRBV7-8; D not certain. CDR3 in DNA: TGTGCCAGCAGCTCTGTCGGTCGTTATAATTCACCCCTCCACTTT. Protein: CASSSVGRYNSPLHF. The full variable domain, with the rest looked up from reference TRBV7-8 and TRBJ1-6, is GAGVSQSPRYKVAKRGQDVALRCDPISGHVSLFWYQQALGQGPEFLTYFQNEAQLDKSGLPSDRFFAERPEGSVSTLKIQRTQQEDSAVYLCASSSVGRYNSPLHFGNGTRLTVT.